This T cell receptor (beta chain) was sequenced for a study of T cell responses to AZD1222 COVID-19 vaccine. The V gene lost 3 bases and the J gene lost 0 bases, with 8 bases spanning the gap. The CDR3 runs to 14 residues. The germline V gene encodes CDR1 SGHTA and CDR2 FQGNSA. The protocol was immunoSEQ multiplex PCR, while the TCRdb copy is restricted to in-frame clones and leaves out a portion. Of about 110,000 clones in the sample, 90% to 95% were seen once. A note on this clone: Antigen: not known.

Study observations and caveats: Unmutated variant regions reportedly attract nearly half of all spike-specific TCRs. The donor cohort was predominantly white British with a female majority, and clonal diversity may have been underestimated.

The sequence derives from an adult in good health. The rearrangement joins TRBV7-2 to TRBJ1-1; D uncertain. The starting material was peripheral blood, obtained on day 0 of AZD1222 vaccination. The DNA for the CDR3 is TGTGCCAGCAGCTTCGGGCAGATGAACACTGAAGCTTTCTTT. It specifies CASSFGQMNTEAFF. The complete variable domain, with remaining parts taken from reference TRBV7-2 and TRBJ1-1, reads GAGVSQSPSNKVTEKGKDVELRCDPISGHTALYWYRQSLGQGLEFLIYFQGNSAPDKSGLPSDRFSAERTGGSVSTLTIQRTQQEDSAVYLCASSFGQMNTEAFFGQGTRLTVV.